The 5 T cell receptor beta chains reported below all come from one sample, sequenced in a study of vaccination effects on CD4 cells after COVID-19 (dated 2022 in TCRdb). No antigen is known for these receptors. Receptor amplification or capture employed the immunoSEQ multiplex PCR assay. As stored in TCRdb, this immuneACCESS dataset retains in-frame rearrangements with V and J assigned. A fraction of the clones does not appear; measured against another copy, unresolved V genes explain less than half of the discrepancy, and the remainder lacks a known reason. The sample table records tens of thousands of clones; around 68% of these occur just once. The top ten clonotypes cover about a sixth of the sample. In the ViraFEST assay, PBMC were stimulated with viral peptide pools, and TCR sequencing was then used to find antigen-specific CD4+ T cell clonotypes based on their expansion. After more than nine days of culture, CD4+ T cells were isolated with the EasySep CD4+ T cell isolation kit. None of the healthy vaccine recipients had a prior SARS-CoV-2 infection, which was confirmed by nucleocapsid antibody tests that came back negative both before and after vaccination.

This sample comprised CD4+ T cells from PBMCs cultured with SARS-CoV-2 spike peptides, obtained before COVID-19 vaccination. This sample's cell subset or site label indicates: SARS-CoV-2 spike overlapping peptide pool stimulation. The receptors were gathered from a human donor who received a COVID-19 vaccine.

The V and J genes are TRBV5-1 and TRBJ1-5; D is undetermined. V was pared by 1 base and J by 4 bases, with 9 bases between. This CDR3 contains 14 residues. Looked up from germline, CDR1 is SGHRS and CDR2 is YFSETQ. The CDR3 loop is CASSLKAGNQPQHF. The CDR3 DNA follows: TGCGCCAGCAGCTTGAAAGCCGGAAATCAGCCCCAGCATTTT.

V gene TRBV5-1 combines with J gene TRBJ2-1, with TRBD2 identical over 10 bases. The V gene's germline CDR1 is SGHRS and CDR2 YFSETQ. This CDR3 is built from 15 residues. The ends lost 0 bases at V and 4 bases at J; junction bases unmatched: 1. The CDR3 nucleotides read TGCGCCAGCAGCTTGGGGACTAGCGGTTACAATGAGCAGTTCTTC. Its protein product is CASSLGTSGYNEQFF.

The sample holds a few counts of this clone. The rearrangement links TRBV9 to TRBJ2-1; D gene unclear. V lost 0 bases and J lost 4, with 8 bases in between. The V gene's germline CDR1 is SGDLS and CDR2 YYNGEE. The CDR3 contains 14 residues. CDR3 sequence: CASSVAEPYNEQFF. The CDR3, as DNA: TGTGCCAGCAGCGTAGCGGAACCGTACAATGAGCAGTTCTTC.

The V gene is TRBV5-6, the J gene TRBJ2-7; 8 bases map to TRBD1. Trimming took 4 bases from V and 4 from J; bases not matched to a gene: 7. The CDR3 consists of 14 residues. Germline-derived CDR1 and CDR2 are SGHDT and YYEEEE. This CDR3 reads CASSIGQGQYEQYF. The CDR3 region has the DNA TGTGCCAGCAGCATAGGACAGGGCCAATACGAGCAGTACTTC.

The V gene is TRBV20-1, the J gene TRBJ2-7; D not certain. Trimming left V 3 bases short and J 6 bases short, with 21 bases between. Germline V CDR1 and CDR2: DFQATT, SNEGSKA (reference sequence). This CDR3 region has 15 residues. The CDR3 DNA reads TGCAGTGCTAGTTCACTGGCGACGCCGTGGACCGAGCAGTACTTC. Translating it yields CSASSLATPWTEQYF.